The 27 T cell receptor beta chains below were found in one sample sequenced in a study of cytomegalovirus exposure and HLA in healthy donors. PCR amplification relied on 60 Vbeta primers (plus 13 Jbeta primers). Using immunoSEQ multiplex PCR, the repertoire was profiled, and TCRdb retains in-frame clones only, with some absent. This repertoire shows about 140,000 clones, 80% found once; its top ten account for over 2%. Material for sequencing was PBMCs. The receptors derive from a young man in good health and CMV-seronegative.

The chain recombines TRBV19 with TRBJ1-5; possible D gene TRBD1, 6 bases. Germline V gene lookup returns CDR1 LNHDA and CDR2 SQIVND (reference sequence). This CDR3 contains 14 residues. The germline V and J ends were trimmed by 4 bases and 3 bases, with 10 bases remaining between them. DNA for the CDR3: TGTGCCAGTAGTAGAAACAGGGTCAATCAGCCCCAGCATTTT. Translation: CASSRNRVNQPQHF.

This chain uses TRBV27 with TRBJ2-7; 7 nucleotides align to TRBD1. V lost 6 bases to trimming and J lost 0 bases; unmatched junction nucleotides: 5. CDR3 length: 14 amino acids. Germline V lookup: CDR1 MNHEY, CDR2 SMNVEV (reference sequence). The CDR3 loop is CASRGQRSSYEQYF. The CDR3 bases are TGTGCCAGCAGGGGACAGCGCAGCTCCTACGAGCAGTACTTC.

V and J are TRBV4-1 and TRBJ2-5; 8 nucleotides align to TRBD1. The J call may not be correct, given that the DNA end is closer to TRBJ2-7. Germline V gives CDR1 MGHRA, CDR2 YSYEKL. CDR3 size: 15 residues. The CDR3 nucleotides read TGCGCCAGCAGCACACGGACAGGGTCCCCCTACGAGCAGTACTTC. This encodes CASSTRTGSPYEQYF.

The genes are TRBV5-6 and TRBJ2-3, with D unresolved. Between the trimmed V and J ends, which lost 0 bases and 0 bases, there was a span of 11 bases. From germline, CDR1 is SGHDT and CDR2 YYEEEE. The CDR3 covers 16 residues. The CDR3 DNA reads TGTGCCAGCAGCTTGGGACCGACAACTAGCACAGATACGCAGTATTTT. Protein: CASSLGPTTSTDTQYF.

This clone was counted only a few times. The CDR3, as DNA: TGTGCCACCAGCAGAGATCAACCCAGGGGGCATGGCTACACCTTC. Protein product: CATSRDQPRGHGYTF. The J gene is TRBJ1-2, the V gene TRBV15, with 8 bases identical to TRBD1. CDR1 LNHNV and CDR2 YYDKDF come from the germline V gene (reference sequence). The CDR3 extends over 15 amino acids. V shed 0 bases, J shed 6 bases, and the junction held 6 bases outside the gene matches.

V usage is TRBV4-1 and J usage is TRBJ2-7; 11 bases match TRBD1. Germline CDR1 and CDR2: MGHRA and YSYEKL. The CDR3 has 13 amino acids. With V trimmed by 8 bases and J by 4 bases, 4 bases remained unmatched. CDR3 loop: CASGDRGGYEQYF. DNA of the CDR3: TGCGCCAGCGGGGACAGGGGGGGGTACGAGCAGTACTTC.

The chain couples TRBV10-3 to TRBJ2-7, with a weak D call TRBD1 (5 bases). Trimming took 11 bases from V and 3 from J, leaving 23 bases between them. Germline V gives CDR1 ENHRY, CDR2 SYGVKD. The CDR3 runs 15 residues. The CDR3 bases are TGTGCCCCCCAACCCACGCGGCAGGGTATCTACGAGCAGTACTTC. It translates to CAPQPTRQGIYEQYF.

The chain is built from TRBV6-1 and TRBJ2-7, with 7 bases aligning to TRBD2. CDR1 is MNHNS, CDR2 SASEGT, per germline. CDR3 size: 14 residues. Trimming at V came to 0 bases and at J to 6 bases, leaving 5 bases not matched to a gene. The CDR3: CASSEAPGGFEQYF. The CDR3 nucleotides are TGTGCCAGCAGTGAAGCTCCGGGAGGTTTCGAGCAGTACTTC.

The chain uses TRBV5-6 and TRBJ2-5, with 9 bases matching TRBD1. Germline V gene data show CDR1 as SGHDT and CDR2 as YYEEEE. With V trimmed by 3 bases and J by 4 bases, 7 bases remained unmatched. The CDR3 has 15 amino acids. The CDR3 DNA sequence: TGTGCCAGCAGCTCACGGACAGGGGCAGCAGAGACCCAGTACTTC. Encoded protein: CASSSRTGAAETQYF.

CDR3 DNA: TGCGCCAGCTCCCGACAGGGTGGTACTGAAGCTTTCTTT. Translation gives CASSRQGGTEAFF. J is TRBJ1-1 and V is TRBV5-1, with 7 nucleotides matching TRBD1. V gave up 7 bases and J gave up 5 bases; unmatched junction bases: 8. The CDR3 covers 13 residues. The germline CDR1 and CDR2 sequences are SGHRS and YFSETQ.

The CDR3 protein is CASSEMAGGPISGNTIYF. As DNA, the CDR3 is TGTGCCAGCAGTGAAATGGCCGGGGGGCCGATCTCTGGAAACACCATATATTTT. This chain connects TRBV6-1 to TRBJ1-3, with D possibly matching TRBD1 (6 bases). Germline V gives CDR1 MNHNS, CDR2 SASEGT. V lost 2 bases and J lost 0, with 17 bases in between. CDR3 size: 18 residues.

The V call is TRBV6-6, the J call TRBJ2-1; 9 bases match TRBD2. The germline V gene encodes CDR1 MNHNY and CDR2 SVGAGI (reference sequence). The CDR3 is 16 residues long. J lost 5 bases, V lost 6 bases, and 11 bases had no gene match. The CDR3 protein is CASRVSGSKAHNEQFF. CDR3 DNA: TGTGCCAGCAGGGTTAGCGGGAGTAAGGCCCACAATGAGCAGTTCTTC.

This clone was seen a handful of times. The gene calls are TRBV4-1 and TRBJ1-4; 10 bases are a match to TRBD1. Germline-derived CDR1 and CDR2 are MGHRA and YSYEKL. V lost 4 bases, J lost 5 bases, and 4 bases stayed unmatched. The CDR3 loop spans 15 amino acids. In nucleotides, the CDR3 is TGCGCCAGCAGCCCACCGGGACAGGGGAATGAAAAACTGTTTTTT. It encodes CASSPPGQGNEKLFF.

J is TRBJ2-1 and V is TRBV27; 9 bases are a match to TRBD2. The CDR3 contains 18 residues. With V trimmed by 3 bases and J by 2 bases, 11 bases remained unmatched. Germline V gene data show CDR1 as MNHEY and CDR2 as SMNVEV (reference sequence). In DNA, the CDR3 is TGTGCCAGCAGTTTCCTCCCTAGCGGGACCCGGGCCTACAATGAGCAGTTCTTC. This sequence encodes CASSFLPSGTRAYNEQFF.

The V and J genes are TRBV6-5 and TRBJ2-2; D is uncertain. The V gene lost 2 bases and the J gene lost 4 bases, with 11 bases spanning the gap. The length of the CDR3 is 15 residues. Germline V lookup: CDR1 MNHEY, CDR2 SVGAGI. This CDR3 is CASSYEWFGTGELFF. The CDR3 DNA is TGTGCCAGCAGTTACGAATGGTTCGGCACCGGGGAGCTGTTTTTT.

On this clone itself: At one of its ends the junction is not consistent with the germline gene, which may arise from a read error. The gene calls are TRBV6-5 and TRBJ1-2; 7 bases map to TRBD1. This CDR3 has 13 amino acids. Germline V CDR1 and CDR2: MNHEY, SVGAGI. The CDR3 DNA is TGTGCCAGCAGACGGGACAGCAACTATGGCTACCCCTTC. This translates into CASRRDSNYGYPF.

The V call is TRBV5-1, the J call TRBJ2-5; D gene unclear. This CDR3 contains 13 residues. The germline CDR1 and CDR2 sequences are SGHRS and YFSETQ. Between the trimmed V and J ends, which lost 4 bases and 5 bases, there was a span of 12 bases. CDR3 in DNA: TGCGCCAGCAGCCTCGAATCTAGGGAGACCCAGTACTTC. Translating gives CASSLESRETQYF.

There are a few counts of this clone. The V call is TRBV10-3, the J call TRBJ2-3, with D perhaps TRBD1 (6 bases). CDR3 length: 14 amino acids. V was pared by 6 bases and J by 0 bases, with 10 bases between. From germline, CDR1 is ENHRY and CDR2 SYGVKD. CDR3 nucleotides: TGTGCCATCAGAAAGGGGGAAAGCACAGATACGCAGTATTTT. Its protein product is CAIRKGESTDTQYF.

The table lists this clone with a count of one. The chain couples TRBV27 to TRBJ1-1; weak D call: TRBD1 (6 bases). The CDR3 sequence is 15 residues long. Trimming stripped 4 bases from V and 1 base from J, with 13 bases between. Per germline, CDR1 MNHEY and CDR2 SMNVEV (reference sequence). The CDR3 loop is CASSSLGTRNTEAFF. CDR3 bases: TGTGCCAGCAGTTCCCTCGGGACACGGAACACTGAAGCTTTCTTT.

The J gene is TRBJ1-1, the V gene TRBV18; 9 nucleotides match TRBD1. In germline, CDR1 is KGHSH, CDR2 LQKENI. This CDR3 comprises 13 residues. Germline trimming cut 6 bases from V and 11 bases from J; bases unmatched to any gene: 10. CDR3 in DNA: TGTGCCAGCTCGCCCGACAGGGGGGCGGGGGCTTTCTTT. Encoded protein: CASSPDRGAGAFF.

The chain uses TRBV7-9 and TRBJ2-3; perhaps TRBD1 as D (6 bases). The CDR3 is 13 residues long. With 8 bases removed from V and 3 bases from J, the gap between germline ends came to 12 bases. Germline V CDR1 and CDR2: SEHNR, FQNEAQ (reference sequence). CDR3 in amino acids: CASGAGETDTQYF. CDR3 bases: TGTGCCAGCGGGGCAGGGGAGACAGATACGCAGTATTTT.

The chain combines TRBV27 with TRBJ1-4; D gene ambiguous. V was trimmed by 2 bases and J by 0 bases, leaving 10 bases between them. CDR3 size: 16 residues. The germline CDR1 and CDR2 sequences are MNHEY and SMNVEV (reference sequence). The chain's CDR3 is CASSLVPGATNEKLFF. The CDR3 DNA sequence: TGTGCCAGCAGTTTAGTACCGGGTGCAACTAATGAAAAACTGTTTTTT.

The chain combines TRBV18 with TRBJ1-1, with 8 positions matching TRBD1. The V and J ends lost 3 bases and 5 bases, in that order; junction bases with no gene match: 8. Germline CDR1 reads KGHSH; CDR2 reads LQKENI. The CDR3 length is 15 residues. The CDR3 DNA is TGTGCCAGCTCACCGTCTGGACAGGGCAGGACTGAAGCTTTCTTT. Its translation: CASSPSGQGRTEAFF.

The rearrangement joins TRBV5-1 to TRBJ1-2; the D gene is possibly TRBD1 (6 bases). The CDR3 is 14 residues long. Per germline, CDR1 SGHRS and CDR2 YFSETQ. Trimming left V 2 bases short and J 6 bases short, with 14 bases between. The CDR3 sequence: CASSFTGYSDGYTF. CDR3 nucleotides: TGCGCCAGCAGCTTCACAGGGTATAGCGATGGCTACACCTTC.

V is TRBV6-1 and J is TRBJ1-4; D not certain. Trimming pared 7 bases from V and 6 bases from J, leaving 6 bases between. Germline loops: CDR1 MNHNS, CDR2 SASEGT. CDR3 size: 11 residues. CDR3 coding DNA: TGTGCCAGCAACGGGGATGAAAAACTGTTTTTT. Protein product: CASNGDEKLFF.

J is TRBJ2-7 and V is TRBV27, with 8 bases lining up with TRBD2. CDR3 length: 16 amino acids. CDR1 is MNHEY and CDR2 is SMNVEV in the germline V gene (reference sequence). J gave up 3 bases and V 4 bases, and 11 bases lay outside the gene matches. CDR3 loop: CASSYLFGLANYEQYF. CDR3 coding DNA: TGTGCCAGCAGTTACCTCTTCGGACTAGCTAACTACGAGCAGTACTTC.

The V call is TRBV4-1, the J call TRBJ2-2, with 9 positions matching TRBD2. In germline, CDR1 is MGHRA, CDR2 YSYEKL. The CDR3 has 15 amino acids. V lost 4 bases and J lost 9; bases outside the gene matches: 9. CDR3 sequence reads: CASSRGPAGGRELFF. The CDR3 nucleotides are TGCGCCAGCAGCCGGGGGCCAGCGGGAGGCCGGGAGCTGTTTTTT.